This T cell receptor beta chain is drawn from a study of blood T cells in healthy people across ages. Findings of the study overall: Getting older went along with TCR beta diversity per million T cells dropping roughly linearly.

V was cut by 8 bases and J by 6 bases, with 13 bases left in between. This CDR3 spans 12 amino acids. A sample-barcoded 5' primer and a J-beta primer mix were used in a second PCR of about 6 to 11 cycles. TCRdb used MiXCR to reprocess the 5' RACE reads, holding one entry per CDR3 protein. Of more than 700,000 distinct CDR3 sequences listed, approximately 55% are singletons. To note about this clonotype: The antigen remains undetermined.

V and J are TRBV12-3 or TRBV12-4 and TRBJ1-2; no firm D call. The sequence was obtained from a man aged 80 or over in good health. Sample: blood. The CDR3 protein is CASRGREDGYTF. CDR3 DNA sequence: TGTGCCAGCCGCGGTCGGGAGGATGGCTACACCTTC.